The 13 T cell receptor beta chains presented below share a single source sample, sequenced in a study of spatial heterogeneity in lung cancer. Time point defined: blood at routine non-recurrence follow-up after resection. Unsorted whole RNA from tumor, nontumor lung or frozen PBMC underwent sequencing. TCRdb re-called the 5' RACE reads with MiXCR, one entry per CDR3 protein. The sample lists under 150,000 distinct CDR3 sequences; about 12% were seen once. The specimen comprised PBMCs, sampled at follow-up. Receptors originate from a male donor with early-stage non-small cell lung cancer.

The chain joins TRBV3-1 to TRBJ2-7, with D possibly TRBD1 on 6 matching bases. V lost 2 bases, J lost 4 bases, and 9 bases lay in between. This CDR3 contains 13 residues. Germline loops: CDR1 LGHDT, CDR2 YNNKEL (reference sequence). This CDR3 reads CASSQQGKYEQYF. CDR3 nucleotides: TGTGCCAGCAGCCAACAGGGGAAATACGAGCAGTACTTC.

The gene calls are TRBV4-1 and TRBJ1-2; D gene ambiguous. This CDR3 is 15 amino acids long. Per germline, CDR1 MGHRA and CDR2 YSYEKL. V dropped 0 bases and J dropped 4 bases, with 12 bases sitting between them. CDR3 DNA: TGCGCCAGCAGCCAAGATGTCACGGTTTTCTATGGCTACACCTTC. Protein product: CASSQDVTVFYGYTF.

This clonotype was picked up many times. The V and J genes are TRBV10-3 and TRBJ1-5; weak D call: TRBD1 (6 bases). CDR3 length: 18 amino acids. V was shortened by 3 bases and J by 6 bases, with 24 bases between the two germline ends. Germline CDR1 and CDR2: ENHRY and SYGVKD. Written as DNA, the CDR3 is TGTGCCATCAGTGACGTAATGGGGACATCTAGTCGGGGTCAGCCCCAGCATTTT. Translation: CAISDVMGTSSRGQPQHF.

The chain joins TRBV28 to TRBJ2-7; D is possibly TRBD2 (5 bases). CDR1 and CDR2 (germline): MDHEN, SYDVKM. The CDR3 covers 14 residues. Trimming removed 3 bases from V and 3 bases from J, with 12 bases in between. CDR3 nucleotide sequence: TGTGCCAGCAGTTTGCTTAGGAGGCGCTACGAGCAGTACTTC. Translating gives CASSLLRRRYEQYF.

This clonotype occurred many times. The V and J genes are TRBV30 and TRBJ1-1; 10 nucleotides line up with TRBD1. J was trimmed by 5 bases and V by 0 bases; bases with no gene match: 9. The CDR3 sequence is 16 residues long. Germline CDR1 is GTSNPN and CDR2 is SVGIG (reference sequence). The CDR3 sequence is CAWSVGQGVSRTEAFF. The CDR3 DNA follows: TGTGCCTGGAGTGTCGGACAGGGGGTGAGTCGGACTGAAGCTTTCTTT.

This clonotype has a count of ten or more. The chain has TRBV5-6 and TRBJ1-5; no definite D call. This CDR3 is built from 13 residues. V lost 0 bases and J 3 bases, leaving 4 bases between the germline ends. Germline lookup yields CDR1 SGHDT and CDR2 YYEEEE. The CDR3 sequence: CASSLGDNQPQHF. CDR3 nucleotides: TGTGCCAGCAGCTTGGGCGACAATCAGCCCCAGCATTTT. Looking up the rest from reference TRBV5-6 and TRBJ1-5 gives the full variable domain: DAGVTQSPTHLIKTRGQQVTLRCSPKSGHDTVSWYQQALGQGPQFIFQYYEEEERQRGNFPDRFSGHQFPNYSSELNVNALLLGDSALYLCASSLGDNQPQHFGDGTRLSIL.

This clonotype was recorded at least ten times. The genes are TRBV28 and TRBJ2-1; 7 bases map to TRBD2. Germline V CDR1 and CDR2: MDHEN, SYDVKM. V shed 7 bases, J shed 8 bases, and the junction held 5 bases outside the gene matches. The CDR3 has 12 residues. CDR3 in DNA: TGTGCCAGCATCGCCGCGGGGGATGAGCAGTTCTTC. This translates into CASIAAGDEQFF.

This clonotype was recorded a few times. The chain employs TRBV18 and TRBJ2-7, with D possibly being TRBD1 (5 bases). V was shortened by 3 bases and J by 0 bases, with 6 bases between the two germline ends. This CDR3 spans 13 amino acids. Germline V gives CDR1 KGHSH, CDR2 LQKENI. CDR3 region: CASSPGRSYEQYF. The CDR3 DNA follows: TGTGCCAGCTCACCGGGGCGCTCCTACGAGCAGTACTTC.

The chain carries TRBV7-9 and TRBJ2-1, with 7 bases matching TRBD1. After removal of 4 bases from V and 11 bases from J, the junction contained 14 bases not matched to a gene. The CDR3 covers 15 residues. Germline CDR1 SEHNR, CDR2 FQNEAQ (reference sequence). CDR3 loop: CASSSEGQVWGKQFF. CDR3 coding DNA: TGTGCCAGCAGCTCCGAAGGACAGGTCTGGGGCAAGCAGTTCTTC. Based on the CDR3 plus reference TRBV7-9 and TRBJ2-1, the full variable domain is DTGVSQNPRHKITKRGQNVTFRCDPISEHNRLYWYRQTLGQGPEFLTYFQNEAQLEKSRLLSDRFSAERPKGSFSTLEIQRTEQGDSAMYLCASSSEGQVWGKQFFGPGTRLTVL.

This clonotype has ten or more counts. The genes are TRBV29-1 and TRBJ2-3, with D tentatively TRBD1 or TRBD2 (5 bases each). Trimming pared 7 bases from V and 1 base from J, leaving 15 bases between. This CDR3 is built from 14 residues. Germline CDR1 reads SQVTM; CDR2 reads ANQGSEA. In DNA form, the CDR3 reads TGCAGCGGGACTCGGGACGGCCGCACAGATACGCAGTATTTT. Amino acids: CSGTRDGRTDTQYF.

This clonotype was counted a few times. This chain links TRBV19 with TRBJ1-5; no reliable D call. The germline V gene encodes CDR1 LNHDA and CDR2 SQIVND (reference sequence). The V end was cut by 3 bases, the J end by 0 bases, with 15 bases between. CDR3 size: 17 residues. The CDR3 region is CASSIHKAADSNQPQHF. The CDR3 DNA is TGTGCCAGTAGTATCCATAAAGCGGCCGATAGCAATCAGCCCCAGCATTTT.

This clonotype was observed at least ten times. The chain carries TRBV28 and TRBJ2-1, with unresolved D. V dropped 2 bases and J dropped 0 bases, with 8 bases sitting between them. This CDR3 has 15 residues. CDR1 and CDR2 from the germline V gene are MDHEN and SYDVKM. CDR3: CASSLEASSYNEQFF. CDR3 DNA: TGTGCCAGCAGTTTAGAAGCTAGCTCCTACAATGAGCAGTTCTTC. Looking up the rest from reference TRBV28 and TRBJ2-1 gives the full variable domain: DVKVTQSSRYLVKRTGEKVFLECVQDMDHENMFWYRQDPGLGLRLIYFSYDVKMKEKGDIPEGYSVSREKKERFSLILESASTNQTSMYLCASSLEASSYNEQFFGPGTRLTVL.

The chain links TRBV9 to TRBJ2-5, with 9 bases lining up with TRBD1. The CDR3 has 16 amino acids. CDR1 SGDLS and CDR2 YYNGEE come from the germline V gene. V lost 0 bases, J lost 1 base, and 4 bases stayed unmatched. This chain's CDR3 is CASSVDGQGIQETQYF. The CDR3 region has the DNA TGTGCCAGCAGCGTAGACGGACAGGGGATCCAAGAGACCCAGTACTTC.